This T cell receptor beta chain was sequenced in a study of blood T cell repertoires in COVID-19. Looking at the study overall: Sites across the United States, Italy and Spain contributed samples from acute and convalescent COVID-19. In each case, the material was cDNA or gDNA derived from T cells, B-cell-depleted T cells, or PBMCs.

Those enrolled, adults aged about 18 to 89 years, came from roughly 23 US areas. In germline, CDR1 is LNHDA, CDR2 SQIVND (reference sequence). The CDR3 loop spans 13 amino acids. The V segment lost 3 bases and the J segment 5 bases; nucleotides outside the gene matches: 2. In the original analysis: Counts of nucleated cells, estimated from reference gene primer amplification, were obtained. TCRdb's copy holds only in-frame clones and misses some; the assay was immunoSEQ multiplex PCR. From that table come the V and J calls and clone size; the DNA was used to work out D and trimming. Among over 350,000 clones listed, about 83% were seen once.

The sample consisted of PBMCs or T cells enriched from blood (not recorded which). V and J are TRBV19 and TRBJ2-3; 7 bases match TRBD2. This clonotype originated in a woman aged 50 to 60 who had recovered from COVID-19. CDR3 loop: CASSIPSGDTQYF. As DNA, the CDR3 is TGTGCCAGTAGTATCCCTAGCGGAGATACGCAGTATTTT.